One and the same sample provided the 22 T cell receptor beta chains below, sequenced in a study of T-cell reconstitution after alpha-beta-depleted transplantation in children. This sample's TCRbeta library carried unique molecular identifier barcodes. TCRdb analysed the PCR reads with MiXCR anew, one entry per CDR3 protein. The top ten clones hold about 5.9% of a sample with around 190,000 distinct CDR3 sequences, approximately 7% of them seen once. The material sequenced was PBMCs, taken before TCRalphabeta/CD19-depleted stem cell transplant. These receptor sequences come from a boy aged 2 to 9 with acute lymphoblastic leukemia, due to receive a stem cell transplant.

Many counts were recorded for this clonotype. The chain has TRBV7-8 and TRBJ2-7; possibly TRBD1 for D (5 bases). V was clipped by 1 base and J by 7 bases, with 14 bases between them. CDR3 size: 14 residues. Germline V gives CDR1 SGHVS, CDR2 FQNEAQ. CDR3 protein: CASSLGGRVREQYF. DNA for the CDR3: TGTGCCAGCAGCTTAGGGGGCAGGGTACGGGAGCAGTACTTC.

A single count supports this clonotype. V and J are TRBV29-1 and TRBJ1-3, with a tentative D call TRBD1 (6 bases). V was trimmed by 5 bases and J by 0 bases, leaving 20 bases between them. The CDR3 is 17 residues long. CDR1 is SQVTM and CDR2 is ANQGSEA in the germline V gene. CDR3 residues: CSVITERQAYSGNTIYF. For the CDR3, the DNA is TGCAGCGTTATAACAGAGCGACAGGCCTACTCTGGAAACACCATATATTTT. Complete variable domain (other parts from reference TRBV29-1 and TRBJ1-3): SAVISQKPSRDICQRGTSLTIQCQVDSQVTMMFWYRQQPGQSLTLIATANQGSEATYESGFVIDKFPISRPNLTFSTLTVSNMSPEDSSIYLCSVITERQAYSGNTIYFGEGSWLTVV.

By sample share, this clonotype is medium-sized. The V call is TRBV12-3 or TRBV12-4, the J call TRBJ2-1; 8 bases are a match to TRBD1. The trim removed 3 bases at V and 5 bases at J, leaving 6 bases unmatched. The CDR3 loop spans 15 amino acids. This chain's CDR3 is CASSFNRGWDNEQFF. The DNA of the CDR3 is TGTGCCAGCAGTTTCAACAGGGGGTGGGACAATGAGCAGTTCTTC.

The rearrangement joins TRBV14 to TRBJ2-1; 7 bases align to TRBD1. This CDR3 comprises 16 residues. The V segment lost 1 base and the J segment 3 bases; nucleotides outside the gene matches: 6. Germline CDR1 SGHDN, CDR2 FVKESK. CDR3 in amino acids: CASSQGDRDSYNEQFF. CDR3 coding DNA: TGTGCCAGCAGCCAAGGTGACCGGGACAGCTACAATGAGCAGTTCTTC. The full variable domain, its missing parts supplied by reference TRBV14 and TRBJ2-1, is EAGVTQFPSHSVIEKGQTVTLRCDPISGHDNLYWYRRVMGKEIKFLLHFVKESKQDESGMPNNRFLAERTGGTYSTLKVQPAELEDSGVYFCASSQGDRDSYNEQFFGPGTRLTVL.

This clonotype has ten or more counts. The chain employs TRBV11-3 and TRBJ1-1; 11 bases are a match to TRBD1. The CDR3 loop spans 18 amino acids. Germline CDR1 reads SGHNT; CDR2 reads YENEEA. V gave up 5 bases and J gave up 3 bases; unmatched junction bases: 14. CDR3 nucleotides: TGTGCCAGCAGCCCGGGGACAGGGGGAAGTTTCTGGGACACTGAAGCTTTCTTT. Amino acid sequence: CASSPGTGGSFWDTEAFF.

This clonotype was seen more than once but under ten times. This chain links TRBV6-1 with TRBJ2-7; TRBD2 might be the D (6 bases). This CDR3 is built from 15 residues. Germline CDR1 and CDR2: MNHNS and SASEGT. Between the trimmed V and J ends, which lost 7 bases and 1 base, there was a span of 17 bases. The CDR3 DNA sequence: TGTGCCAGCAATAAGGAGGGGAGCAAGTCCTACGAGCAGTACTTC. Its protein is CASNKEGSKSYEQYF.

This clonotype has at least ten counts. The chain links TRBV10-3 to TRBJ2-2; the D gene is possibly TRBD2 (7 bases). Trimming stripped 8 bases from V and 0 bases from J, with 13 bases between. The CDR3 has 15 residues. CDR1 ENHRY and CDR2 SYGVKD come from the germline V gene. DNA for the CDR3: TGTGCCATCGGTCAGGGGAGGGCGAACACCGGGGAGCTGTTTTTT. As protein: CAIGQGRANTGELFF.

The table lists this clonotype with a few counts. The V gene is TRBV5-1, the J gene TRBJ2-2, with 7 bases identical to TRBD2. V shed 0 bases and J 7 bases; nucleotides not matched to a gene: 3. Per the germline V gene, CDR1 is SGHRS and CDR2 is YFSETQ. This CDR3 region has 14 residues. CDR3 coding DNA: TGCGCCAGCAGCTTGGGCGGGAGCGGCGGGGAGCTGTTTTTT. Its protein is CASSLGGSGGELFF.

In this sample, this clonotype turned up a few times. V gene TRBV7-9 combines with J gene TRBJ1-5, with TRBD1 matching over 7 bases. This CDR3 is built from 14 residues. Germline V gives CDR1 SEHNR, CDR2 FQNEAQ (reference sequence). Unmatched junction bases numbered 4, after V lost 5 bases and J lost 3 bases. The DNA for the CDR3 is TGTGCCAGCAGCACCACAGGGGTCAATCAGCCCCAGCATTTT. It specifies CASSTTGVNQPQHF.

The chain has TRBV15 and TRBJ1-6; D perhaps matches TRBD1 (6 bases). Germline V gene lookup returns CDR1 LNHNV and CDR2 YYDKDF (reference sequence). V lost 1 base and J 5 bases, leaving 15 bases between the germline ends. The CDR3 length is 17 residues. The CDR3 DNA follows: TGTGCCACCAGCAGAGTCGGGGGGGCTAAGAATAATTCACCCCTCCACTTT. Translated: CATSRVGGAKNNSPLHF.

This clonotype occurred many times. The V and J genes are TRBV29-1 and TRBJ2-7; the D is unclear. Germline V gives CDR1 SQVTM, CDR2 ANQGSEA. Between the trimmed V and J ends, which lost 1 base and 3 bases, there was a span of 4 bases. CDR3 length: 11 amino acids. Here the CDR3 reads CSVEGGYEQYF. As DNA, the CDR3 is TGCAGCGTTGAAGGGGGCTACGAGCAGTACTTC.

This clonotype was seen more than once but under ten times. This chain connects TRBV20-1 to TRBJ2-2; TRBD2 matches at 7 bases. CDR3 length: 14 amino acids. CDR1 DFQATT and CDR2 SNEGSKA come from the germline V gene (reference sequence). The ends lost 1 base at V and 4 bases at J; junction bases unmatched: 3. CDR3 DNA: TGCAGTGCTAGAGGGACTAGAGGCACCGGGGAGCTGTTTTTT. The encoded protein is CSARGTRGTGELFF.

This clonotype was seen at least ten times. V usage is TRBV7-8 and J usage is TRBJ2-1; D is perhaps TRBD1 (8 bases). Between the trimmed V and J ends, which lost 4 bases and 4 bases, there was a span of 17 bases. The CDR3 spans 16 residues. Per the germline V gene, CDR1 is SGHVS and CDR2 is FQNEAQ. The CDR3: CASSSQDRGGYNEQFF. DNA of the CDR3: TGTGCCAGCAGCTCCCAAGACAGGGGAGGGTACAATGAGCAGTTCTTC.

This clonotype was found a few times. Here the CDR3 DNA reads TGTGCCAGCAGGTTCTCCGAGGCCGCCTACAACGAGCAGTACTTC. This translates into CASRFSEAAYNEQYF. V is TRBV2 and J is TRBJ2-7; D is undetermined. Germline values: CDR1 SNHLY, CDR2 FYNNEI. The CDR3 is 15 residues long. Trimming took off 6 bases at V and 5 bases at J, with 20 bases between the two ends.

This clonotype was seen ten or more times. V and J are TRBV9 and TRBJ2-7; TRBD1 is a possible D gene (6 bases). V lost 3 bases, J lost 4 bases, and 11 bases lay in between. Germline V gene sequence: CDR1 SGDLS, CDR2 YYNGEE. The CDR3 has 13 residues. The CDR3 spells CASSGGRGYEQYF. In DNA form, the CDR3 reads TGTGCCAGCAGCGGAGGCAGGGGTTACGAGCAGTACTTC.

Only a few counts were recorded for this clonotype. The chain uses TRBV7-2 and TRBJ2-1; D not resolved. V lost 5 bases and J lost 3, with 20 bases in between. The CDR3 extends over 17 amino acids. Per the germline V gene, CDR1 is SGHTA and CDR2 is FQGNSA. The CDR3 DNA is TGTGCCAGCAGCCCGGATCCGAACTGGAAAAGCTACAATGAGCAGTTCTTC. It yields the protein CASSPDPNWKSYNEQFF.

This clonotype was counted only a few times. The chain combines TRBV5-1 with TRBJ2-3, with 8 bases that match TRBD2. The CDR3 has 16 residues. With V trimmed by 1 base and J by 4 bases, 8 bases remained unmatched. CDR1 SGHRS and CDR2 YFSETQ come from the germline V gene. CDR3 loop: CASSLNSGRWADTQYF. The CDR3 DNA sequence: TGCGCCAGCAGCTTGAACAGCGGGAGATGGGCAGATACGCAGTATTTT.

This clonotype appeared a few times. V gene TRBV7-6 combines with J gene TRBJ2-5, with D maybe TRBD1 (5 bases). Germline CDR1 SGHVS, CDR2 FNYEAQ. The CDR3 runs to 12 residues. With 2 bases removed from V and 11 bases from J, the gap between germline ends came to 12 bases. In DNA, the CDR3 is TGTGCCAGCAGCTTATGGCAAGGGGCTCAGTACTTC. This translates into CASSLWQGAQYF.

The chain employs TRBV20-1 and TRBJ1-5; D not resolved. The V and J ends lost 0 bases and 0 bases respectively, with 9 bases between them. Germline-derived CDR1 and CDR2 are DFQATT and SNEGSKA (reference sequence). There are 15 residues in the CDR3. The CDR3 loop reads CSARDRIYSNQPQHF. CDR3 DNA: TGCAGTGCTAGAGATAGAATCTATAGCAATCAGCCCCAGCATTTT.

This chain joins TRBV5-1 and TRBJ2-1; D may be TRBD2 (6 bases). Germline V CDR1 and CDR2: SGHRS, YFSETQ. V was trimmed by 3 bases and J by 12 bases, leaving 13 bases between them. There are 12 residues in the CDR3. For the CDR3, the DNA is TGCGCCAGCAGCTCTAGCTTGGGAGGGCAGTTCTTC. Protein: CASSSSLGGQFF.

This clonotype occurred many times. The chain recombines TRBV6-2 or TRBV6-3 with TRBJ1-1, with D possibly TRBD1 on 5 matching bases. The V end lost 8 bases, the J end lost 11 bases, and 21 bases lay between the germline ends. CDR1 is MNHEY and CDR2 is SVGEGT in the germline V gene. The CDR3 extends over 13 amino acids. In DNA, the CDR3 is TGTGCCAGCGGAACCGATAAGCCCAGGGTGGCTTTCTTT. Its protein is CASGTDKPRVAFF.

This clonotype was recorded at least ten times. This CDR3 is CSVKSYEQYF. The CDR3, as DNA: TGCAGTGTTAAATCCTACGAGCAGTACTTC. The chain joins TRBV20-1 to TRBJ2-7, with no clear D. This CDR3 contains 10 residues. Germline CDR1 DFQATT, CDR2 SNEGSKA (reference sequence). The V end lost 7 bases, the J end lost 1 base, and 5 bases lay between the germline ends.